A selection of T cell receptor beta chains follows, all from one sample in a study of T cells after yellow fever vaccination. MiXCR was run by TCRdb on the 5' RACE reads, yielding one entry per CDR3 protein. Of nearly 300,000 distinct CDR3 sequences detected, around 8.6% appear once; the ten largest clones hold about 3%. The starting material was CD4+ T cells sorted from PBMCs, obtained 5 days after the yellow fever booster vaccination. These receptors originate from a man between 18 and 29 years old who received the YFV17D yellow fever vaccine. The CDR3 runs from the conserved cysteine through the conserved F or W. Only part of the rows carry a size: once, few, many, or a class if the clone is expanded.

abundance	v_gene	j_gene	CDR3aa
NA	TRBV7-9	TRBJ1-5	CASSPGTGEGQPQHF
many	TRBV6-2/TRBV6-3	TRBJ2-1	CASSELAGPPYNEQFF
few	TRBV7-8	TRBJ2-3	CASSLWGERTDTQYF
many	TRBV3-1	TRBJ2-3	CASRPPSTDTQYF
NA	TRBV6-1	TRBJ1-5	CASSEAKGVPGQPQHF
NA	TRBV12-3/TRBV12-4	TRBJ1-5	CASSFLQHSNQPQHF
many	TRBV18	TRBJ1-3	CASSLDSSGNTIYF
NA	TRBV2	TRBJ1-5	CASTKTPGAGEQPQHF
few	TRBV13	TRBJ2-1	CASRPRGTSYNEQFF
many	TRBV6-1	TRBJ1-1	CASSGIQGAGTEAFF
many	TRBV7-9	TRBJ2-3	CASSLGTSASDTQYF
many	TRBV12-3/TRBV12-4	TRBJ2-7	CASSLSGPKEYF
few	TRBV6-5	TRBJ1-2	CASRPIPGQGAGGYTF
NA	TRBV5-6	TRBJ2-1	CASSLVRGSHEQFF
few	TRBV24-1	TRBJ2-3	CATSRGSHTQYF
few	TRBV5-1	TRBJ2-1	CATGTSPYNEQFF
few	TRBV20-1	TRBJ1-2	CSAPDQRYGYTF
NA	TRBV4-2	TRBJ2-3	CASSQLLAGGVTDTQYF
few	TRBV6-6	TRBJ1-4	CASSYRGQALIGVEKLFF
NA	TRBV14	TRBJ2-7	CASSPILGWGYEQYF
NA	TRBV6-5	TRBJ2-2	CASRGTGTGRTGELFF
NA	TRBV3-1	TRBJ2-2	CASSQETRNGELFF
few	TRBV6-5	TRBJ2-7	CASSGQGGKQYF
many	TRBV7-8	TRBJ1-5	CASSLSGGNQPQHF
few	TRBV20-1	TRBJ1-1	CSVPNAGTEAFF
few	TRBV29-1	TRBJ1-2	CSVWTAAWGYTF
NA	TRBV5-1	TRBJ1-1	CASTIQDGAVTEAFF
NA	TRBV30	TRBJ2-1	CAYGGNFYNEQFF
many	TRBV7-2	TRBJ1-2	CASSLVTGENYGYTF
many	TRBV18	TRBJ2-3	CASSRTGSSTDTQYF
few	TRBV9	TRBJ2-5	CASSMGGTGQETQYF